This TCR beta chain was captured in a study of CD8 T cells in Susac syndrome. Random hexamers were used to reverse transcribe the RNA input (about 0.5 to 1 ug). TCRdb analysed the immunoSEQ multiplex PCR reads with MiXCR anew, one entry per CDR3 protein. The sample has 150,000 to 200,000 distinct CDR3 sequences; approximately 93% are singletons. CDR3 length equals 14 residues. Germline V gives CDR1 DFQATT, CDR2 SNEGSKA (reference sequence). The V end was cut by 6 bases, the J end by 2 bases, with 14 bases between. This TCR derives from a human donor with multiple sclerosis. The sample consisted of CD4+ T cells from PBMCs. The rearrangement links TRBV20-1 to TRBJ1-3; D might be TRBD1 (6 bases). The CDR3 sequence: CSALQGSTGNTIYF. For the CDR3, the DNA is TGCAGTGCGTTACAGGGCTCGACTGGAAACACCATATATTTT.